These T cell receptor beta chains were read from a single sample in a study of cytomegalovirus exposure and HLA in healthy donors. TCRdb keeps only in-frame clones here, not all; method: immunoSEQ multiplex PCR. The sample records around 140,000 clones, 78% being singletons. Material for sequencing was PBMCs. Receptor source: a woman between 18 and 29 years old in good health and CMV-seronegative. Both conserved end residues are part of each CDR3. D genes are given only for firm matches. Clone size is shown for a subset of rows, as once, few, many or a class of expanded clone.

TGTGCCACCAGCATCTCCATCGAGGGTGGCACAGATACGCAGTATTTT	CATSISIEGGTDTQYF	NA	once	TRBV15	TRBJ2-3
TGTGCCCGACGCCAAGCGGGAGGATCGAATACGCAGTATTTT	CARRQAGGSNTQYF	TRBD2	NA	TRBV30	TRBJ2-3
TGTGCCAGCAGTGAACCCCCCAGGGTGAGAGAGACCCAGTACTTC	CASSEPPRVRETQYF	NA	NA	TRBV6-1	TRBJ2-5
TGCGCCAGCAGCTTGCGAGACTCCCGACTATCAACCCACCTTGGGACTACCGGGGAGCTGTTTTTT	CASSLRDSRLSTHLGTTGELFF	NA	NA	TRBV5-1	TRBJ2-2
TGTGCCAGCAATGAGGGGACTTTATCCTACGAGCAGTACTTC	CASNEGTLSYEQYF	NA	NA	TRBV6-5	TRBJ2-7
TGTGCCAGCAGCTTAGATTCTACGGGAGGGGAGCCCCAGCATTTT	CASSLDSTGGEPQHF	NA	NA	TRBV11-2	TRBJ1-5
TGCGCCAGCAGCCCCGGGACTTTCCAAGAGACCCAGTACTTC	CASSPGTFQETQYF	NA	few	TRBV5-1	TRBJ2-5
TGTGCCAGCAGTTACTCGACAGGGCTCGGGAACACTGAAGCTTTCTTT	CASSYSTGLGNTEAFF	TRBD1	NA	TRBV6-5	TRBJ1-1
TGTGCCAGCAGCTTAACAGGGATAAACTATGGCTACACCTTC	CASSLTGINYGYTF	NA	NA	TRBV7-2	TRBJ1-2
TGCGCCAGCAGTCCACAGGGTTATTTCTCCGAAGCTTTCTTT	CASSPQGYFSEAFF	NA	NA	TRBV10-2	TRBJ1-1
TGCGCCAGCAGCCAATCCCTAGCGGATCAAGAGACCCAGTACTTC	CASSQSLADQETQYF	TRBD2	NA	TRBV4-1	TRBJ2-5
TGTGCCAGCAGTTACGACAGCCAAGAGACCCAGTACTTC	CASSYDSQETQYF	NA	NA	TRBV6-5	TRBJ2-5
TGCGCCAGATTTACGACTAGCCGGAGATTGGAGAGTACGCAGTATTTT	CARFTTSRRLESTQYF	TRBD2	NA	TRBV10-1	TRBJ2-3
TGTGCCAGCAGCTTGGGCGGCGAAGCTTTCTTT	CASSLGGEAFF	NA	NA	TRBV5-5	TRBJ1-1
TGTGCCAGCAGTTGGGACAGGGGGGAATCCTACGAGCAGTACTTC	CASSWDRGESYEQYF	TRBD1	NA	TRBV6-5	TRBJ2-7
TGTGCCTGGGCCCGGCGAGGAGACACTGAAGCTTTCTTT	CAWARRGDTEAFF	NA	once	TRBV30	TRBJ1-1
TGTGCCACCCGGACAGGGGCCCGGGAAGGAGCTTTCTTT	CATRTGAREGAFF	TRBD1	NA	TRBV10-3	TRBJ1-1
TGCGCCAGCAGCCAAGGTGGTCGACAGGGTATGAACGAGCAGTACTTC	CASSQGGRQGMNEQYF	TRBD1	NA	TRBV4-1	TRBJ2-7
TGTGCCAGCAGGTCAGGGTTAAGCTCCTACAATGAGCAGTTCTTC	CASRSGLSSYNEQFF	NA	NA	TRBV28	TRBJ2-1
TGTGTCAGCAGTGGCCAGACAGGGGAGAACACTGAAGCTTTCTTT	CVSSGQTGENTEAFF	TRBD1	NA	TRBV6-1	TRBJ1-1
TGTGCCAGCACTTCCCCAGGGGGCACAGATACGCAGTATTTT	CASTSPGGTDTQYF	NA	NA	TRBV25-1	TRBJ2-3
TGTGCCAGCAGCTTGGCCAAGGGGGCTTACACAGATACGCAGTATTTT	CASSLAKGAYTDTQYF	TRBD1	NA	TRBV5-4	TRBJ2-3
TGTGCCAGCAGTGTCCACAGGGTGCCGAGTGGAAACACCATATATTTT	CASSVHRVPSGNTIYF	NA	NA	TRBV6-1	TRBJ1-3
TGTGCCTGGAGTCCCCCAGCGGCAGTCACGTCGGGGGACTATGGCTACACCTTC	CAWSPPAAVTSGDYGYTF	NA	NA	TRBV30	TRBJ1-2
TGTGCCTGGAGTCGGGACAATTCCTACGAGCAGTACTTC	CAWSRDNSYEQYF	NA	NA	TRBV30	TRBJ2-7